Listed below are T cell receptor beta chains from one sample, sequenced in a study of T-cell reconstitution after alpha-beta-depleted transplantation in children. TCRdb ran MiXCR on the PCR reads and lists one entry per CDR3 protein. Here the sample spans 400,000 to 450,000 distinct CDR3 sequences, roughly 43% being singletons. The sample in question was PBMCs, obtained before TCRalphabeta/CD19-depleted stem cell transplant. The receptor set was obtained from a girl aged 2-15 years with aplastic anemia, due to receive a stem cell transplant. Each CDR3 is given with its conserved first and last residue. The order of the fields is clone size, J gene, D gene, V gene, CDR3 DNA, CDR3 protein. A D gene is named only where the DNA matches it firmly. Clone size is given for some rows only: seen once, a few or many times, or a class if the clone is expanded.

clone_size: few; j_call: TRBJ2-7; d_call: TRBD2; v_call: TRBV7-9; cdr3_nt: TGTGCCAGCAGCTTAGGGCGGGACTACCTATCCTACGAGCAGTACTTC; cdr3_aa: CASSLGRDYLSYEQYF
clone_size: .; j_call: TRBJ2-1; d_call: TRBD2; v_call: TRBV20-1; cdr3_nt: TGCAGTGCTTTACCGGGACTAGCGGGAGGTGATGAGCAGTTCTTC; cdr3_aa: CSALPGLAGGDEQFF
clone_size: .; j_call: TRBJ2-1; d_call: TRBD2; v_call: TRBV12-3/TRBV12-4; cdr3_nt: TGTGCCAGCAGTTCCCACGGGAGGTTCGGGGATGATGAGCAGTTCTTC; cdr3_aa: CASSSHGRFGDDEQFF
clone_size: many; j_call: TRBJ2-5; d_call: .; v_call: TRBV18; cdr3_nt: TGTGCCAGCAGCCCTCGGACGGAGGAGACCCAGTACTTC; cdr3_aa: CASSPRTEETQYF
clone_size: .; j_call: TRBJ2-7; d_call: .; v_call: TRBV20-1; cdr3_nt: TGCAGTGCTAGCCCCTATCCCCGGGACGGCCTTGTAAGCGAGCAGTACTTC; cdr3_aa: CSASPYPRDGLVSEQYF
clone_size: .; j_call: TRBJ2-5; d_call: .; v_call: TRBV7-8; cdr3_nt: TGTGCCAGCAGCTTAGAAGACCTAGCCGGGGAGACCCAGTACTTC; cdr3_aa: CASSLEDLAGETQYF
clone_size: once; j_call: TRBJ1-2; d_call: TRBD1; v_call: TRBV29-1; cdr3_nt: TGCAGCGTTGAATTGATACAGGGGGTAGGAGGCTACACCTTC; cdr3_aa: CSVELIQGVGGYTF
clone_size: .; j_call: TRBJ2-1; d_call: .; v_call: TRBV20-1; cdr3_nt: TGCAGTGCTAGAGGTGGCAATGAGCAGTTCTTC; cdr3_aa: CSARGGNEQFF
clone_size: few; j_call: TRBJ2-1; d_call: TRBD2; v_call: TRBV9; cdr3_nt: TGTGCCAGCAGCGTAGGAACTAGCGGGAAATACAATGAGCAGTTCTTC; cdr3_aa: CASSVGTSGKYNEQFF
clone_size: many; j_call: TRBJ2-1; d_call: .; v_call: TRBV20-1; cdr3_nt: TGCAGTGCTAGGCCGGGACAATACAATGAGCAGTTCTTC; cdr3_aa: CSARPGQYNEQFF
clone_size: few; j_call: TRBJ2-5; d_call: TRBD2; v_call: TRBV7-7; cdr3_nt: TGTGCTACCAGCCCGGGACTAGCGGGAGCTCGGGAGACCCAGTACTTC; cdr3_aa: CATSPGLAGARETQYF
clone_size: many; j_call: TRBJ2-2; d_call: .; v_call: TRBV20-1; cdr3_nt: TGCAGTGCTAGTAACAATCCGGACACCGGGGAGCTGTTTTTT; cdr3_aa: CSASNNPDTGELFF
clone_size: .; j_call: TRBJ2-5; d_call: TRBD2; v_call: TRBV7-3; cdr3_nt: TGTGCCAGCAGCTTAAACGGGGGGAACGGCAGAACTCAAGAGACCCAGTACTTC; cdr3_aa: CASSLNGGNGRTQETQYF
clone_size: .; j_call: TRBJ2-3; d_call: TRBD1; v_call: TRBV20-1; cdr3_nt: TGCAGTTTTCGGGACAGACCCACAGATACGCAGTATTTT; cdr3_aa: CSFRDRPTDTQYF
clone_size: .; j_call: TRBJ2-1; d_call: TRBD2; v_call: TRBV20-1; cdr3_nt: TGCAGTGCTCGTCCCGGGACTAGCGTCTTCAATGAGCAGTTCTTC; cdr3_aa: CSARPGTSVFNEQFF
clone_size: .; j_call: TRBJ2-3; d_call: .; v_call: TRBV12-3/TRBV12-4; cdr3_nt: TGTGCCAGCAGCCAACAGACGCACTCGCCAGATACGCAGTATTTT; cdr3_aa: CASSQQTHSPDTQYF
clone_size: .; j_call: TRBJ2-3; d_call: .; v_call: TRBV20-1; cdr3_nt: TGCAGTGCAGACGAAGCAGGAACTAGCACAGATACGCAGTATTTT; cdr3_aa: CSADEAGTSTDTQYF
clone_size: .; j_call: TRBJ2-2; d_call: .; v_call: TRBV5-1; cdr3_nt: TGCGCCAGCAGCCTGTCCCGTCCAGAAGCCCTAAAGGGCACCGGGGAGCTGTTTTTT; cdr3_aa: CASSLSRPEALKGTGELFF
clone_size: .; j_call: TRBJ2-1; d_call: .; v_call: TRBV20-1; cdr3_nt: TGCAGTGCTAGGGACTACGCGAGCAATCTTGGGCAGTTCTTC; cdr3_aa: CSARDYASNLGQFF
clone_size: .; j_call: TRBJ2-7; d_call: .; v_call: TRBV28; cdr3_nt: TGTGCCAGTAGTTCATCACGGCGGTGGACCTACGAGCAGTACTTC; cdr3_aa: CASSSSRRWTYEQYF
clone_size: many; j_call: TRBJ2-7; d_call: TRBD2; v_call: TRBV24-1; cdr3_nt: TGTGCCACCAGTGGGACCCCAGCGGGAGGTTCTTACGAGCAGTACTTC; cdr3_aa: CATSGTPAGGSYEQYF
clone_size: many; j_call: TRBJ2-1; d_call: .; v_call: TRBV20-1; cdr3_nt: TGCAGTGCTATGCAGGGGCTACTCAATGAGCAGTTCTTC; cdr3_aa: CSAMQGLLNEQFF
clone_size: many; j_call: TRBJ2-2; d_call: .; v_call: TRBV20-1; cdr3_nt: TGCAGTGCTAGAGGAGGGGTCGGGGAGCTGTTTTTT; cdr3_aa: CSARGGVGELFF
clone_size: .; j_call: TRBJ2-3; d_call: .; v_call: TRBV5-4; cdr3_nt: TGTGCCAGCAGCACGCGGAAAGACACAGATACGCAGTATTTT; cdr3_aa: CASSTRKDTDTQYF
clone_size: .; j_call: TRBJ1-6; d_call: TRBD1; v_call: TRBV5-1; cdr3_nt: TGCGCCAGCAACGACAGGGAGGGATCACCCCTCCACTTT; cdr3_aa: CASNDREGSPLHF
clone_size: .; j_call: TRBJ1-3; d_call: .; v_call: TRBV12-3/TRBV12-4; cdr3_nt: TGTGCCAGCAGTTTTAAGGGAAACACCATATATTTT; cdr3_aa: CASSFKGNTIYF
clone_size: many; j_call: TRBJ2-7; d_call: .; v_call: TRBV12-3/TRBV12-4; cdr3_nt: TGTGCCAGCAGTTTCCATATGAACGAGCAGTACTTC; cdr3_aa: CASSFHMNEQYF
clone_size: .; j_call: TRBJ2-7; d_call: TRBD1; v_call: TRBV20-1; cdr3_nt: TGCAGTGCGAGGGAGGGACAGGGTGTAGACGAGCAGTACTTC; cdr3_aa: CSAREGQGVDEQYF
clone_size: .; j_call: TRBJ2-4; d_call: .; v_call: TRBV6-2/TRBV6-3; cdr3_nt: TGTGCCAGCAGTTACCGTGCTAGTGGGCGGAACATTCAGTACTTC; cdr3_aa: CASSYRASGRNIQYF
clone_size: many; j_call: TRBJ2-1; d_call: TRBD1; v_call: TRBV19; cdr3_nt: TGTGCCAGTGGAAGGGGACAGGCTACCTACAATGAGCAGTTCTTC; cdr3_aa: CASGRGQATYNEQFF
clone_size: many; j_call: TRBJ2-7; d_call: TRBD1; v_call: TRBV18; cdr3_nt: TGTGCCAGCTCGGGGCCGGGACAGGGAGGCGAGCAGTACTTC; cdr3_aa: CASSGPGQGGEQYF
clone_size: .; j_call: TRBJ2-7; d_call: TRBD2; v_call: TRBV29-1; cdr3_nt: TGCAGCGTTGAGGAGACTAGCGGGAGGTACTACGAGCAGTACTTC; cdr3_aa: CSVEETSGRYYEQYF
clone_size: .; j_call: TRBJ2-1; d_call: TRBD2; v_call: TRBV11-2; cdr3_nt: TGTGCCAGCAGCTTGGGGAGGGGGCTAGCGGGGGACTCCTACAATGAGCAGTTCTTC; cdr3_aa: CASSLGRGLAGDSYNEQFF
clone_size: .; j_call: TRBJ1-6; d_call: .; v_call: TRBV6-5; cdr3_nt: TGTGCCAGCAGTTACTCTTGGCAGGGAGGTTCACCCCTCCACTTT; cdr3_aa: CASSYSWQGGSPLHF
clone_size: .; j_call: TRBJ2-3; d_call: .; v_call: TRBV4-2; cdr3_nt: TGTGCCAGCAGCCAAGATAAAACAGATACGCAGTATTTT; cdr3_aa: CASSQDKTDTQYF
clone_size: many; j_call: TRBJ1-1; d_call: .; v_call: TRBV12-3/TRBV12-4; cdr3_nt: TGTGCCAGCAGTTTGGGGTCCCCACCGAACGCTGAAGCTTTCTTT; cdr3_aa: CASSLGSPPNAEAFF
clone_size: .; j_call: TRBJ2-3; d_call: TRBD1; v_call: TRBV20-1; cdr3_nt: TGCAGTGCAACGGACAGGGGGCGCACAGATACGCAGTATTTT; cdr3_aa: CSATDRGRTDTQYF
clone_size: few; j_call: TRBJ2-3; d_call: TRBD2; v_call: TRBV19; cdr3_nt: TGTGCCAGTAGTAGAGGACTAGCGGTCACAGATACGCAGTATTTT; cdr3_aa: CASSRGLAVTDTQYF
clone_size: few; j_call: TRBJ2-3; d_call: TRBD1; v_call: TRBV5-1; cdr3_nt: TGCGCCAGCAGCCGACAGGGGGCCGTAGATACGCAGTATTTT; cdr3_aa: CASSRQGAVDTQYF
clone_size: .; j_call: TRBJ2-5; d_call: TRBD2; v_call: TRBV11-2; cdr3_nt: TGTGCCAGCAGCCCCTGGGGACTAGCGGGAGGGCCGAGTGAGACCCAGTACTTC; cdr3_aa: CASSPWGLAGGPSETQYF
clone_size: .; j_call: TRBJ1-2; d_call: .; v_call: TRBV6-1; cdr3_nt: TGTGCCAGCCAGATTAACTATGGCTACACCTTC; cdr3_aa: CASQINYGYTF
clone_size: .; j_call: TRBJ2-7; d_call: .; v_call: TRBV29-1; cdr3_nt: TGCAGCGTTGAATCCATCGGGACCTCAGGGGCCTACGAGCAGTACTTC; cdr3_aa: CSVESIGTSGAYEQYF
clone_size: .; j_call: TRBJ2-7; d_call: TRBD2; v_call: TRBV20-1; cdr3_nt: TGCAGTGCTAGAGAAGGAAGTGGGGCAGCGGGGGAGTACGAGCAGTACTTC; cdr3_aa: CSAREGSGAAGEYEQYF
clone_size: .; j_call: TRBJ1-2; d_call: .; v_call: TRBV20-1; cdr3_nt: TGCAGTGCTAAAGGGACCTCTCAGGAGGGCTACACCTTC; cdr3_aa: CSAKGTSQEGYTF
clone_size: many; j_call: TRBJ2-1; d_call: .; v_call: TRBV5-1; cdr3_nt: TGCGCCAGCAGCCGGTTGGGAGCGGGCTCCTACAATGAGCAGTTCTTC; cdr3_aa: CASSRLGAGSYNEQFF
clone_size: few; j_call: TRBJ2-1; d_call: TRBD2; v_call: TRBV5-1; cdr3_nt: TGCGCCAGCAGTGTTTCGGGCGGGAGGTACAATGAGCAGTTCTTC; cdr3_aa: CASSVSGGRYNEQFF
clone_size: .; j_call: TRBJ2-1; d_call: TRBD1; v_call: TRBV24-1; cdr3_nt: TGTGCCACCAGTGACCCCGGGACAGGGAAGGAAGTCGGTAATGAGCAGTTCTTC; cdr3_aa: CATSDPGTGKEVGNEQFF
clone_size: few; j_call: TRBJ2-7; d_call: .; v_call: TRBV14; cdr3_nt: TGTGCCAGCAGCCAAGCCCCAGGGCCTTACGAGCAGTACTTC; cdr3_aa: CASSQAPGPYEQYF
clone_size: few; j_call: TRBJ2-6; d_call: .; v_call: TRBV4-1; cdr3_nt: TGCGCCAGCAGCCTCCCGGCCTCTGGGGCCAACGTCCTGACTTTC; cdr3_aa: CASSLPASGANVLTF
clone_size: few; j_call: TRBJ2-7; d_call: TRBD2; v_call: TRBV5-1; cdr3_nt: TGCGCCAGCAGCTTGCGGGGACTAGCGGGAGGCCACGAGCAGTACTTC; cdr3_aa: CASSLRGLAGGHEQYF
clone_size: many; j_call: TRBJ2-7; d_call: .; v_call: TRBV10-3; cdr3_nt: TGTGCCATCAGTGAGTCCCGGGGCGAGCAGTACTTC; cdr3_aa: CAISESRGEQYF
clone_size: .; j_call: TRBJ1-5; d_call: .; v_call: TRBV20-1; cdr3_nt: TGCAGTGCTAGGCCCCCAGGGGCCGACAATCAGCCCCAGCATTTT; cdr3_aa: CSARPPGADNQPQHF
clone_size: few; j_call: TRBJ2-7; d_call: TRBD1; v_call: TRBV27; cdr3_nt: TGTGCCAGCAGTCAGGGGACAGTCTCCTACGAGCAGTACTTC; cdr3_aa: CASSQGTVSYEQYF
clone_size: .; j_call: TRBJ2-7; d_call: .; v_call: TRBV2; cdr3_nt: TGTGCCGGGTCAACAGGAGAGGCATTCTACGAGCAGTACTTC; cdr3_aa: CAGSTGEAFYEQYF
clone_size: .; j_call: TRBJ1-3; d_call: .; v_call: TRBV7-3; cdr3_nt: TGTGCCAGCAGCTTAATAGGTGACAGTGGAAACACCATATATTTT; cdr3_aa: CASSLIGDSGNTIYF